This entry concerns a single T cell receptor (beta chain). Its antigen is not yet known. No quality values exist for individual bases; no much larger clone is one base distant. This specimen belongs to a study of cytotoxic CD8 clonotypes in ibrutinib-treated CLL (dated by TCRdb to the early 2020s). For the study in its entirety: The cohort had about a dozen relapsed/refractory and around 14 treatment-naive patients; 17 were IGHV unmutated. Partial responses were observed in 24 patients and complete responses in 2; after a median follow-up of around 68 months, remission was maintained in approximately 14 patients and progression was observed in about twelve. Response samples were obtained after a median of approximately twelve months of treatment, with a range of roughly 6 to 40 months. Samples averaged approximately 260,000 productive templates and around 91,000 productive rearrangements. Longitudinal samples were obtainable from about 30% of the roughly 90 participants in the trial. Cryopreserved peripheral blood mononuclear cells were obtained before treatment, at response, and at either sustained remission or disease progression. Patients were still on ibrutinib when every remission and progressive disease sample was collected.

The sample's time point label, in plain terms: around 25 months on ibrutinib. Roughly 2.2 micrograms of genomic DNA were extracted from cryopreserved PBMCs for TCR beta library preparation. High-throughput TCR beta sequencing was performed on longitudinal blood samples from CLL patients receiving ibrutinib monotherapy. The patients were enrolled in a single-center, open-label phase 2 trial of ibrutinib monotherapy. Overall study outcomes, separate from this receptor: Sustained-remission and progressing patients did not have matched sampling times, and lymph node repertoires were not examined. Public clonotypes were rare and either shrank or stayed stable during treatment, and the rise in clonality at ibrutinib response reflected expansion of private clonotypes. An increase in clonality was observed at ibrutinib response, with clonality remaining stable during sustained remission and falling back toward baseline at progression. Baseline clonality exceeded that of age-matched healthy donors and correlated strongly with circulating CD8+ T-cell counts.

CDR1 and CDR2 are read off the germline V gene as SGDLS and YYNGEE. The CDR3 measures 13 amino acids from cysteine to phenylalanine. The CDR3 DNA has 39 bases and is translated from base 1. Trimming at the junction amounts to 1 base on V and 5 bases on J, and the germline ends lie 8 bases apart. On a MiSeq, deep resolution sequencing aimed for a depth between 1 in 1 million and 1 in 200,000 T cells, with each clonotype covered approximately 10x on average. The immunoSEQ hsTCRB Kit was used to generate the TCR beta libraries. As for the original processing: Data were analyzed with ImmunoSEQ Data Assistant and ImmunoSEQ Analyzer, with V, D and J genes assigned per IMGT definitions. Clonality, which ranges from 0 to 1, was calculated by subtracting the normalized Shannon entropy of productive rearrangement frequencies from one. Only overrepresented clonotypes making up at least 0.05% of each patient's repertoire were included in the public clonotype analysis. Thirteen repertoires from age-matched healthy donors, obtained from immuneACCESS, served as clonality controls. The clones in this table, taken by TCRdb from immuneACCESS, are in-frame only. Not every clone is retained; where verified, under half of the shortfall comes from an unresolved V gene, and the cause of the rest is unknown. The V and J calls and clone size were taken over from that table, and D and trimming were inferred from the DNA. Counted in this sample were more than 200,000 clones; 70% of them appeared once. 15% to 19% of the sample comes from the top ten.

The clonotype was recovered from a human donor with chronic lymphocytic leukemia. Recombination joined TRBV9 with TRBJ2-3; TRBD2 is possibly the D segment (5 matching bases). The material sequenced was PBMCs, taken after 24 months of ibrutinib treatment. The CDR3 region has the sequence CASSVNSGDTQYF. The DNA is TGTGCCAGCAGCGTAAACAGCGGAGATACGCAGTATTTT.